This T cell receptor (beta chain) comes out of a study of blood T cells in healthy people across ages. Germline lookup yields CDR1 LNHDA and CDR2 SQIVND (reference sequence). There are 16 residues in the CDR3. Trimming stripped 6 bases from V and 5 bases from J, with 20 bases between. Primed by a sample-barcoded 5' primer and a J-beta primer mix, a second PCR proceeded for roughly 6 to 12 cycles. Each CDR3 protein gets one entry after TCRdb re-called the 5' RACE reads with MiXCR. The table shows around 1,000,000 distinct CDR3 sequences, with 25% occurring only once. The sample also formed part of further work on T cells of mothers and their children.

The receptor was isolated from a girl aged 2 to 9 in good health. The V and J genes are TRBV19 and TRBJ1-5, with D possibly matching TRBD1 (5 bases). Sequenced material: blood. This chain's CDR3 is CASSARTWTIYQPQHF. In DNA, the CDR3 is TGTGCCAGTAGCGCCCGGACGTGGACAATTTATCAGCCCCAGCATTTT. Together with reference TRBV19 and TRBJ1-5, the CDR3 gives the full variable domain: DGGITQSPKYLFRKEGQNVTLSCEQNLNHDAMYWYRQDPGQGLRLIYYSQIVNDFQKGDIAEGYSVSREKKESFPLTVTSAQKNPTAFYLCASSARTWTIYQPQHFGDGTRLSIL.